One sample yielded the 28 T cell receptor beta chains listed below, sequenced in a study of blood T cell repertoires in COVID-19. Assay: immunoSEQ multiplex PCR; the TCRdb copy retains only in-frame clones and omits some. Of approximately 56,000 clones in the sample, approximately 80% are singletons; the top ten hold 13%. What was sequenced was peripheral blood. The source of these receptors is an elderly woman with acute or convalescent COVID-19.

The rearrangement joins TRBV7-9 to TRBJ2-5; D may be TRBD1 (5 bases). The ends were cut back, 3 bases at V and 5 bases at J, with 13 bases in the middle. The CDR3 runs to 14 residues. From germline, CDR1 is SEHNR and CDR2 FQNEAQ (reference sequence). The CDR3, as DNA: TGTGCCAGCAGCTTGGCAGGGCTGACGGAGACCCAGTACTTC. This sequence encodes CASSLAGLTETQYF.

The J gene is TRBJ2-2, the V gene TRBV2; 8 nucleotides align to TRBD1. The V gene's germline CDR1 is SNHLY and CDR2 FYNNEI. This CDR3 has 13 amino acids. Losses at the gene ends were 7 bases for V and 6 bases for J; bases not matched to a gene: 4. CDR3 sequence: CASTRTGPGELFF. CDR3 DNA: TGTGCCAGCACCCGGACAGGGCCCGGGGAGCTGTTTTTT.

The CDR3 is CASSPFGGGKMYF. The CDR3 DNA reads TGTGCCAGCAGTCCCTTTGGGGGGGGTAAGATGTACTTC. V usage is TRBV12-3 or TRBV12-4 and J usage is TRBJ2-7; TRBD2 matches at 7 bases. This CDR3 spans 13 amino acids. J gave up 12 bases and V 5 bases, and 13 bases lay outside the gene matches.

This clone was seen a single time. This rearrangement joins TRBV5-1 to TRBJ1-4; D unclear. The germline V gene has CDR1 SGHRS and CDR2 YFSETQ. V was clipped by 0 bases and J by 5 bases, with 11 bases between them. The CDR3 sequence is 15 residues long. The CDR3 region is CASSLGRGRNEKLFF. For the CDR3, the DNA is TGCGCCAGCAGCTTGGGCCGGGGAAGGAATGAAAAACTGTTTTTT.

The chain couples TRBV7-2 to TRBJ1-1; 7 bases are a match to TRBD1. This CDR3 contains 14 residues. After removal of 4 bases from V and 4 bases from J, the junction contained 6 bases not matched to a gene. CDR1 is SGHTA, CDR2 FQGNSA, per germline. CDR3 sequence: CASSSQAGGTEAFF. CDR3 bases: TGTGCCAGCAGCTCGCAAGCAGGGGGCACTGAAGCTTTCTTT.

The chain's CDR3 is CASSQVTERAEAFF. The CDR3 DNA is TGTGCCAGCAGCCAAGTTACAGAGAGGGCTGAAGCTTTCTTT. This sequence joins TRBV3-1 (or the pseudogene TRBV3-2) and TRBJ1-1; no reliable D call. The CDR3 has 14 amino acids. With 1 base removed from V and 6 bases from J, the gap between germline ends came to 12 bases. Germline assignment: CDR1 LGHDT and CDR2 YNNKEL (reference sequence).

For the CDR3, the DNA is TGTGCCAGCAGGGCCAGGGGGACCTATAATTCACCCCTCCACTTT. Translation: CASRARGTYNSPLHF. The chain has TRBV6-5 and TRBJ1-6; TRBD1 matches at 7 bases. This CDR3 region has 15 residues. Germline loops: CDR1 MNHEY, CDR2 SVGAGI. After removal of 6 bases from V and 2 bases from J, the junction contained 4 bases not matched to a gene.

Here the CDR3 reads CASSRGGDPEKLFF. In DNA form, the CDR3 reads TGTGCCAGCAGTAGGGGAGGGGATCCTGAAAAACTGTTTTTT. This chain links TRBV28 with TRBJ1-4, with D tentatively TRBD1 (5 bases). The CDR3 totals 14 residues. Trimming cost V 5 bases and J 7 bases, with 14 bases left between them. CDR1 is MDHEN, CDR2 SYDVKM, per germline.

The CDR3 region is CASSSIGTGGGETQYF. Written as DNA, the CDR3 is TGTGCCAGCAGCTCGATAGGGACAGGGGGCGGAGAGACCCAGTACTTC. V and J are TRBV7-9 and TRBJ2-5, with 12 bases lining up with TRBD1. This CDR3 has 16 residues. Germline assignment: CDR1 SEHNR and CDR2 FQNEAQ (reference sequence). Trimming took 4 bases from V and 4 from J; bases not matched to a gene: 7.

V gene TRBV7-8 combines with J gene TRBJ2-2, with 8 bases matching TRBD1. CDR1 SGHVS and CDR2 FQNEAQ come from the germline V gene. The CDR3 spans 15 residues. V lost 3 bases to trimming and J lost 0 bases; unmatched junction nucleotides: 0. CDR3 sequence: CASSLTGANTGELFF. The CDR3 nucleotides read TGTGCCAGCAGCTTGACAGGGGCGAACACCGGGGAGCTGTTTTTT.

This chain connects TRBV7-2 to TRBJ2-1; TRBD2 matches at 11 bases. Germline assignment: CDR1 SGHTA and CDR2 FQGNSA. This CDR3 region has 17 residues. The V segment lost 5 bases and the J segment 6 bases; nucleotides outside the gene matches: 12. The CDR3 here is CASSPLAVAGGINEQFF. The CDR3 bases are TGTGCCAGCAGCCCCCTGGCGGTAGCGGGGGGGATCAATGAGCAGTTCTTC.

In this sample, this clone turned up a few times. The rearrangement uses TRBV11-3 and TRBJ1-1, with 10 bases fitting TRBD1. The CDR3 contains 16 residues. J lost 3 bases, V lost 5 bases, and 9 bases had no gene match. CDR1 is SGHNT and CDR2 is YENEEA in the germline V gene. This chain's CDR3 is CASSVGQGVMDTEAFF. CDR3 nucleotide sequence: TGTGCCAGCAGCGTAGGACAGGGGGTGATGGACACTGAAGCTTTCTTT.

The chain links TRBV5-1 to TRBJ1-2; TRBD1 agrees at 8 bases. The ends lost 4 bases at V and 3 bases at J; junction bases unmatched: 11. The germline CDR1 and CDR2 sequences are SGHRS and YFSETQ. CDR3 length: 16 residues. Here the CDR3 DNA reads TGCGCCAGCAGCCCGGCGGCCGGACAGGGCTACTATGGCTACACCTTC. It is translated as CASSPAAGQGYYGYTF.

The chain uses TRBV7-3 and TRBJ2-1; TRBD2 matches 8 bases. Germline assignment: CDR1 SGHTA and CDR2 FQGTGA. This CDR3 has 15 residues. With V trimmed by 1 base and J by 8 bases, 7 bases remained unmatched. The CDR3 spells CASSLIRGGKDEQFF. In DNA, the CDR3 is TGTGCCAGCAGCTTAATACGGGGGGGAAAGGATGAGCAGTTCTTC.

The gene calls are TRBV4-1 and TRBJ1-1; TRBD1 matches at 10 bases. V shed 4 bases, J shed 2 bases, and the junction held 13 bases outside the gene matches. The CDR3 sequence is 18 residues long. The germline V gene has CDR1 MGHRA and CDR2 YSYEKL. This CDR3 is CASSPGQGGSFINTEAFF. As DNA, the CDR3 is TGCGCCAGCAGCCCCGGACAGGGGGGCTCCTTTATCAACACTGAAGCTTTCTTT.

The chain's CDR3 is CASRPAGSYEQYF. In DNA form, the CDR3 reads TGTGCCAGCCGACCGGCAGGCTCCTACGAGCAGTACTTC. This chain connects TRBV7-2 to TRBJ2-7; D call uncertain. Between the trimmed V and J ends, which lost 8 bases and 0 bases, there was a span of 11 bases. Looked up from germline, CDR1 is SGHTA and CDR2 is FQGNSA. This CDR3 is built from 13 residues.

CDR3 nucleotides: TGTGCCAGCAGCGTTCAGGACAGGGGGAACTATGGCTACACCTTC. Protein product: CASSVQDRGNYGYTF. The chain joins TRBV9 to TRBJ1-2; 10 bases map to TRBD1. V gave up 2 bases and J gave up 2 bases; unmatched junction bases: 3. Germline V gene data show CDR1 as SGDLS and CDR2 as YYNGEE. The CDR3 totals 15 residues.

V is TRBV7-9 and J is TRBJ1-6, with unresolved D. The CDR3 is 14 residues long. V was shortened by 6 bases and J by 8 bases, with 14 bases between the two germline ends. Germline V gives CDR1 SEHNR, CDR2 FQNEAQ (reference sequence). CDR3 region: CASSNNRQDSPLHF. The DNA for the CDR3 is TGTGCCAGCAGTAACAATAGGCAGGATTCACCCCTCCACTTT. The full variable domain, in which reference TRBV7-9 and TRBJ1-6 provide the parts outside the CDR3, is DTGVSQNPRHKITKRGQNVTFRCDPISEHNRLYWYRQTLGQGPEFLTYFQNEAQLEKSRLLSDRFSAERPKGSFSTLEIQRTEQGDSAMYLCASSNNRQDSPLHFGNGTRLTVT.

This chain connects TRBV2 to TRBJ2-3; 8 positions agree with TRBD2. The CDR3 is 15 residues long. CDR1 is SNHLY and CDR2 is FYNNEI in the germline V gene. V lost 4 bases, J lost 0 bases, and 3 bases stayed unmatched. This CDR3 reads CASSASGYSTDTQYF. The CDR3, as DNA: TGTGCCAGCAGTGCTAGCGGGTACAGCACAGATACGCAGTATTTT.

The V gene is TRBV3-1 (or the pseudogene TRBV3-2), the J gene TRBJ2-7; 9 positions agree with TRBD1. The V segment lost 3 bases and the J segment 3 bases; nucleotides outside the gene matches: 0. CDR1 and CDR2 (germline): LGHDT, YNNKEL (reference sequence). CDR3 length: 13 amino acids. As DNA, the CDR3 is TGTGCCAGCAGCCAGACAGGGGGCTACGAGCAGTACTTC. Translation: CASSQTGGYEQYF.

The chain links TRBV19 to TRBJ2-1; 8 bases are a match to TRBD2. The V gene end was trimmed by 4 bases and the J gene end by 2 bases; junction bases not matched to a gene: 4. The CDR3 is 15 amino acids. CDR1 is LNHDA and CDR2 is SQIVND in the germline V gene (reference sequence). CDR3 DNA: TGTGCCAGTAGTACCGAGCGGGGGCCCTACAATGAGCAGTTCTTC. It translates to CASSTERGPYNEQFF. Full variable domain (missing parts from reference TRBV19 and TRBJ2-1): DGGITQSPKYLFRKEGQNVTLSCEQNLNHDAMYWYRQDPGQGLRLIYYSQIVNDFQKGDIAEGYSVSREKKESFPLTVTSAQKNPTAFYLCASSTERGPYNEQFFGPGTRLTVL.

This chain links TRBV5-4 with TRBJ1-1; D might be TRBD1 (6 bases). V was trimmed by 5 bases and J by 0 bases, leaving 14 bases between them. This CDR3 spans 15 amino acids. The germline CDR1 and CDR2 sequences are SGHNT and YYREEE (reference sequence). For the CDR3, the DNA is TGTGCCAGCAGGGGACAAGGGGCCTTGAACACTGAAGCTTTCTTT. It yields the protein CASRGQGALNTEAFF.

This chain links TRBV5-1 with TRBJ2-3; D call uncertain. This CDR3 comprises 15 residues. Germline V lookup: CDR1 SGHRS, CDR2 YFSETQ. V was trimmed by 0 bases and J by 5 bases, leaving 13 bases between them. CDR3 bases: TGCGCCAGCAGCTTGGAAGGTACCTCAGGAGATACGCAGTATTTT. Amino acid sequence: CASSLEGTSGDTQYF.

This chain joins TRBV6-6 and TRBJ1-1; 7 nucleotides align to TRBD1. The germline gives CDR1 MNHNY, CDR2 SVGAGI (reference sequence). Trimming took 5 bases from V and 2 from J; bases not matched to a gene: 14. The CDR3 is 17 residues long. CDR3 bases: TGTGCCAGCAGTCCAACAAGGGGGCAGCCACGAAACACTGAAGCTTTCTTT. Its protein is CASSPTRGQPRNTEAFF.

The CDR3 spells CASSYSDNERNSPLHF. As DNA, the CDR3 is TGTGCCAGCAGTTACTCGGACAACGAAAGAAATTCACCCCTCCACTTT. The rearrangement uses TRBV6-5 and TRBJ1-6; D is perhaps TRBD1 (5 bases). Germline V lookup: CDR1 MNHEY, CDR2 SVGAGI. The CDR3 length is 16 residues. V was pared by 0 bases and J by 7 bases, with 13 bases between.

The rearrangement links TRBV5-1 to TRBJ2-3, with D possibly TRBD1 on 5 matching bases. V lost 4 bases to trimming and J lost 0 bases, with 9 bases between them. Per germline, CDR1 SGHRS and CDR2 YFSETQ. The CDR3 extends over 14 amino acids. The CDR3 loop reads CASSDTGSTDTQYF. In DNA form, the CDR3 reads TGCGCCAGCAGCGACACAGGTAGCACAGATACGCAGTATTTT.

The chain uses TRBV5-4 and TRBJ2-4, with 8 bases that match TRBD1. Germline V gives CDR1 SGHNT, CDR2 YYREEE (reference sequence). The CDR3 runs to 17 residues. Losses at the gene ends were 4 bases for V and 1 base for J; bases not matched to a gene: 10. The CDR3 DNA follows: TGTGCCAGCAGCCGAACAGGGGGGCTAGGGGCCAAAAACATTCAGTACTTC. It is translated as CASSRTGGLGAKNIQYF.

The sample holds many counts of this clone. The chain is built from TRBV5-4 and TRBJ2-1; D is unresolved. The CDR3 totals 12 residues. CDR1 is SGHNT and CDR2 is YYREEE in the germline V gene (reference sequence). The V end lost 4 bases, the J end lost 8 bases, and 10 bases lay between the germline ends. The CDR3 nucleotides read TGTGCCAGCAGCCTAAAGAGCGATGAGCAGTTCTTC. Its protein product is CASSLKSDEQFF. Supplemented by reference TRBV5-4 and TRBJ2-1, the full variable domain reads ETGVTQSPTHLIKTRGQQVTLRCSSQSGHNTVSWYQQALGQGPQFIFQYYREEENGRGNFPPRFSGLQFPNYSSELNVNALELDDSALYLCASSLKSDEQFFGPGTRLTVL.